The 9 T cell receptor beta chains presented below share a single source sample, sequenced in a study of human T cells and chemical hapten exposure. Time point in this sample: patch test 3, about 24 weeks after DPC sensitization. As for treatment: therapeutic diphenylcyclopropenone sensitization with weekly scalp DPC. TCRdb ran MiXCR on the RACE reads and lists one entry per CDR3 protein. The table has approximately 72,000 distinct CDR3 sequences, around 10% seen once. Here the sequenced sample was whole blood, taken in connection with sensitization to the hapten diphenylcyclopropenone (DPC). These TCRs come from a woman aged 45-60 years with alopecia areata. Some clones in this sample may be carry-over from other donors' samples.

The V call is TRBV25-1, the J call TRBJ2-7, with 9 bases that match TRBD1. Germline CDR1 and CDR2: MGHDK and SYGVNS. With V trimmed by 1 base and J by 2 bases, 3 bases remained unmatched. CDR3 length: 15 amino acids. CDR3 residues: CASSESGTGPYEQYF. CDR3 coding DNA: TGTGCCAGCAGTGAATCCGGGACAGGGCCCTACGAGCAGTACTTC.

This clonotype was counted only a few times. The chain links TRBV14 to TRBJ2-3; TRBD2 matches at 10 bases. This CDR3 spans 14 amino acids. V shed 11 bases and J 5 bases; nucleotides not matched to a gene: 10. Germline values: CDR1 SGHDN, CDR2 FVKESK. The CDR3 is CASRTSGSGDTQYF. In DNA, the CDR3 is TGTGCCTCCAGGACTAGCGGATCGGGAGATACGCAGTATTTT.

The chain recombines TRBV7-8 with TRBJ2-7, with D unresolved. V dropped 0 bases and J dropped 6 bases, with 15 bases sitting between them. Looked up from germline, CDR1 is SGHVS and CDR2 is FQNEAQ. This CDR3 is 15 amino acids long. CDR3 region: CASSLARRSDFEQYF. CDR3 DNA sequence: TGTGCCAGCAGCTTAGCTCGGCGGTCCGACTTCGAGCAGTACTTC.

This CDR3 is CASSRTSGIGGELFF. CDR3 in DNA: TGTGCCAGCAGCCGGACTAGCGGGATTGGCGGGGAGCTGTTTTTT. The chain carries TRBV7-7 and TRBJ2-2, with 12 bases identical to TRBD2. The CDR3 runs 15 residues. The V and J ends lost 5 bases and 7 bases, in that order; junction bases with no gene match: 5. Germline V gene sequence: CDR1 SSHAT, CDR2 FNYEAQ (reference sequence).

This clonotype was seen ten or more times. This chain joins TRBV20-1 and TRBJ1-5, with D uncertain. Germline values: CDR1 DFQATT, CDR2 SNEGSKA (reference sequence). Trimming pared 5 bases from V and 4 bases from J, leaving 18 bases between. The CDR3 consists of 15 residues. The CDR3, as DNA: TGCAGTGCTCGGGAGGGCGGTGGCACAAATCAGCCCCAGCATTTT. This sequence encodes CSAREGGGTNQPQHF.

In its sample, this clonotype was seen many times. V is TRBV12-3 or TRBV12-4 and J is TRBJ2-5; D is possibly TRBD1 (5 bases). Trimming cost V 4 bases and J 7 bases, with 16 bases left between them. The length of the CDR3 is 14 residues. CDR3 sequence (DNA): TGTGCCAGCAGTTATGGGGCGCAAGGCGGGACCCAGTACTTC. Protein sequence: CASSYGAQGGTQYF.

This chain connects TRBV10-2 to TRBJ1-5, with 7 bases aligning to TRBD1. Germline CDR1 reads WSHSY; CDR2 reads SAAADI. This CDR3 comprises 15 residues. Trimming cost V 6 bases and J 3 bases; bases outside gene matches: 8. The CDR3 sequence is CASSRTGLNNQPQHF. In DNA, the CDR3 is TGCGCCAGCAGCCGGACAGGTTTAAACAATCAGCCCCAGCATTTT.

The chain carries TRBV20-1 and TRBJ1-5, with D maybe TRBD1 (5 bases). Trimming stripped 2 bases from V and 2 bases from J, with 7 bases between. There are 13 residues in the CDR3. CDR1 is DFQATT, CDR2 SNEGSKA, per germline (reference sequence). CDR3 bases: TGCAGTGCTAGACAGGGAGGCAATCAGCCCCAGCATTTT. It specifies CSARQGGNQPQHF.

Only a few counts were recorded for this clonotype. This chain uses TRBV7-3 with TRBJ2-3, with D perhaps matching TRBD2 (6 bases). Germline CDR1 is SGHTA and CDR2 is FQGTGA. V lost 4 bases, J lost 1 base, and 12 bases lay in between. This CDR3 has 15 residues. CDR3 sequence (DNA): TGTGCCAGCAGCTCGGGGAGGTCAGGCACAGATACGCAGTATTTT. It translates to CASSSGRSGTDTQYF. The variable domain in full, completed from reference TRBV7-3 and TRBJ2-3, reads GAGVSQTPSNKVTEKGKYVELRCDPISGHTALYWYRQSLGQGPEFLIYFQGTGAADDSGLPNDRFFAVRPEGSVSTLKIQRTERGDSAVYLCASSSGRSGTDTQYFGPGTRLTVL.